This TCR beta chain was identified during a study of T cells in Graves' hyperthyroidism and ophthalmopathy. Orbital computed tomography and thyroid ultrasound, together with serum TRAb and thyroxine and clinical symptoms, were used for diagnoses. The investigators amplified TCR beta CDR3 regions from RNA transcripts. RT-PCR in the first round (using the HTBI primer set) targeted the TCR CDR3. TCRdb analysed the multiplex PCR reads with MiXCR anew, one entry per CDR3 protein. The sample consists of about 350,000 distinct CDR3 sequences, 15% to 20% of them appearing once. General study findings and limits: Blood held most thyroid clonotypes expanded above 0.001 frequency.

This clonotype was observed at least ten times. Its antigen is undetermined. Sequencing was carried out using blood. The source of this sequence is a woman aged 40 to 50 with Graves' ophthalmopathy.

CDR3 DNA sequence: TGTGCCTTCAAGCGGGAGAACACCGGGGAGCTGTTTTTT. It translates to CAFKRENTGELFF. V is TRBV30 and J is TRBJ2-2; 7 nucleotides agree with TRBD2. V trimming: 7 bases; J trimming: 1 base; junction bases outside the gene matches: 3. The CDR3 is 13 residues long. Per germline, CDR1 GTSNPN and CDR2 SVGIG (reference sequence).